The sequence of this TCR beta chain was determined in a study of T cells in Graves' hyperthyroidism and ophthalmopathy. General study points: Separating ophthalmopathy from stable hyperthyroidism was achieved by a 13 V-J model.

This clonotype occurred a few times. As yet, its antigen is unknown. Trimming left V 1 base short and J 2 bases short, with 9 bases between. The CDR3 loop spans 16 amino acids. Germline CDR1 is SGHAT and CDR2 is FQNNGV. Amplification of TCR beta CDR3 regions was performed using RNA transcripts as template. The HTBI primer set was used in a first-round RT-PCR of the TCR CDR3. Each CDR3 protein gets one entry after TCRdb re-called the multiplex PCR reads with MiXCR. The repertoire holds 500,000 to 600,000 distinct CDR3 sequences, 40% to 55% seen once, with about 45% in the top ten. The study excluded patients with uncontrolled infection, other autoimmune disease, pregnancy or lactation.

The TCR was taken from an adult woman with Graves' disease, either hyperthyroidism or ophthalmopathy (not recorded which). The sequenced material came from peripheral blood or thyroid tissue (not recorded which). The V call is TRBV11-2, the J call TRBJ2-6; D might be TRBD1 or TRBD2, each matching 6 bases. The CDR3 sequence: CASSLGGGPGANVLTF. CDR3 nucleotides: TGTGCCAGCAGCTTAGGTGGGGGGCCTGGGGCCAACGTCCTGACTTTC.